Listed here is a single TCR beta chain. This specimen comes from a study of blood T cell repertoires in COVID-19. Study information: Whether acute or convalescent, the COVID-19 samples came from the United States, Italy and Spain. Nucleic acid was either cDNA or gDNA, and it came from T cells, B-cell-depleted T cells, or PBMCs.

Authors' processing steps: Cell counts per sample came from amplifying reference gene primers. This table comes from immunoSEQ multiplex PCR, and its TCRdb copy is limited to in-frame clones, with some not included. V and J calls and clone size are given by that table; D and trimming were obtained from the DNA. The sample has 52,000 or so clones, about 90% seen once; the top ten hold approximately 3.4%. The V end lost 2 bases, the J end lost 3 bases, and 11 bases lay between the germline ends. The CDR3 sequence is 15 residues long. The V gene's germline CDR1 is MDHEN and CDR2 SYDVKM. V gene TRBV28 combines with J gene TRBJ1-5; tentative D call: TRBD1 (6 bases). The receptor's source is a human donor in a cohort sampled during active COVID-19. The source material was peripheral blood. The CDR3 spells CASSLEGVTNQPQHF. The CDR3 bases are TGTGCCAGCAGTTTAGAGGGGGTTACCAATCAGCCCCAGCATTTT.